This T cell receptor beta chain was found in a study of blood T cell repertoires in COVID-19. Some clones are missing from TCRdb's copy, which holds only in-frame ones; the method was immunoSEQ multiplex PCR. The data contain 250,000 or so clones, approximately 86% of them singletons. CDR1 and CDR2 (germline): MNHEY, SMNVEV (reference sequence). V was pared by 5 bases and J by 6 bases, with 23 bases between. CDR3 length: 16 amino acids. The receptor's source is a man aged 25-45 years with active or convalescent COVID-19. J is TRBJ2-7 and V is TRBV27; tentative D call: TRBD2 (5 bases). The material sequenced was peripheral blood. The CDR3 region has the DNA TGTGCCAGCAGTCCAGCGGCCGGGGAGTACCGTAGCGAGCAGTACTTC. It yields the protein CASSPAAGEYRSEQYF.